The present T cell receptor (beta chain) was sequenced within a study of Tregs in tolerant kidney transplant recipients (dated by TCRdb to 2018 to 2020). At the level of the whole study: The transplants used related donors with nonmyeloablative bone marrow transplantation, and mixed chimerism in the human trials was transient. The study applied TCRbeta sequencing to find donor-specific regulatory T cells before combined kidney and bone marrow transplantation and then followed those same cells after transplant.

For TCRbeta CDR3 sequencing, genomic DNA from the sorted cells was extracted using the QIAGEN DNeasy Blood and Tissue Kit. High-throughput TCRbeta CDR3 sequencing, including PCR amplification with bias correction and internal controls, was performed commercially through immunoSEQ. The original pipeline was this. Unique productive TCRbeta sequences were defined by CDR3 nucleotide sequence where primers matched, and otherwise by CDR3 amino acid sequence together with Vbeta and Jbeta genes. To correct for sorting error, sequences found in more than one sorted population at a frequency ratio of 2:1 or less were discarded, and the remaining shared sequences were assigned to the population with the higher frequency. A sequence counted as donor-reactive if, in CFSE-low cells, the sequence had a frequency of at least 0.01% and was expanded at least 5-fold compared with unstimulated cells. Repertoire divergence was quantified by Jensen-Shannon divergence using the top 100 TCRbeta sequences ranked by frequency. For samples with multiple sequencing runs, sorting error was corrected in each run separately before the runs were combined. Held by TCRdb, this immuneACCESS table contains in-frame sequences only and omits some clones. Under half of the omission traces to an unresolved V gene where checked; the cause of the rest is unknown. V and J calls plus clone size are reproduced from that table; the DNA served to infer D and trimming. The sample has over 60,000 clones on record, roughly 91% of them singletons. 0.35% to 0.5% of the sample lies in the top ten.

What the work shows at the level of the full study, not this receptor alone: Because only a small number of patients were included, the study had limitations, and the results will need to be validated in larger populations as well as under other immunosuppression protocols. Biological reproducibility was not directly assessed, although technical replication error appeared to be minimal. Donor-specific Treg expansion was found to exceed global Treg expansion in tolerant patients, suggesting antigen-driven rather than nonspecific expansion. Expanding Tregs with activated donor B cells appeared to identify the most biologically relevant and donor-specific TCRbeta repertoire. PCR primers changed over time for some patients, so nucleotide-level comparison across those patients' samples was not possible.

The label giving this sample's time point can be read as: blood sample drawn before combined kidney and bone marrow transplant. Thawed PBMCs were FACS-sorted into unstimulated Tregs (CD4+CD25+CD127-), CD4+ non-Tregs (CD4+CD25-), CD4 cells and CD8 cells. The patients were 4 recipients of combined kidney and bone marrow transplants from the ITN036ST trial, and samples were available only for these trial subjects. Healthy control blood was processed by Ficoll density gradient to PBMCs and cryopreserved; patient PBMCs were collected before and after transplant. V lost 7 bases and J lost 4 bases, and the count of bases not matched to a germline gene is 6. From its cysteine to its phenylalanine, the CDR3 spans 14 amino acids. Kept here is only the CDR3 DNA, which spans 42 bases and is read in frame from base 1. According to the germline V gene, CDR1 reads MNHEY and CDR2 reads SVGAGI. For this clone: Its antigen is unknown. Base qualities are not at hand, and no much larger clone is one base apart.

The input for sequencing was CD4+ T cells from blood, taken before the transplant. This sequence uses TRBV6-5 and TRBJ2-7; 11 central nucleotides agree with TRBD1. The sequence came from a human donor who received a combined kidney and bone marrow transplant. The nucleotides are TGTGCCAGCAATAAGGGGACAGGGGGTTACGAGCAGTACTTC. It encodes CASNKGTGGYEQYF.